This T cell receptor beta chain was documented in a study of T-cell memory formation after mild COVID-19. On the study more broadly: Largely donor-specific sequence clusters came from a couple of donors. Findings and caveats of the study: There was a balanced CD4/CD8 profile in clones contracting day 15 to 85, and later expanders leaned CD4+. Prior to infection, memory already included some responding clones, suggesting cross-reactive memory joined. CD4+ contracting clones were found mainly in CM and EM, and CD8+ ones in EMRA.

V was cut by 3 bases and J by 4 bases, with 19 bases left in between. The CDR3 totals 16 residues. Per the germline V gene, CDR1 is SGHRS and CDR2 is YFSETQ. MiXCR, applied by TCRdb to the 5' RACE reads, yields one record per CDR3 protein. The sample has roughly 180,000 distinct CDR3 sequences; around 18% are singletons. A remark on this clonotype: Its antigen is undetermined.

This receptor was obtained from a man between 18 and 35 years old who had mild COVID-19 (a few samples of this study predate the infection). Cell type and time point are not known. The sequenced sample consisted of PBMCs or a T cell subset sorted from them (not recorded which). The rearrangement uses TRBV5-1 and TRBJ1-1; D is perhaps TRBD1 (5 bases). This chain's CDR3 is CASSYSEGRGGTEAFF. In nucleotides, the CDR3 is TGCGCCAGCAGCTACAGTGAGGGAAGGGGAGGCACTGAAGCTTTCTTT.